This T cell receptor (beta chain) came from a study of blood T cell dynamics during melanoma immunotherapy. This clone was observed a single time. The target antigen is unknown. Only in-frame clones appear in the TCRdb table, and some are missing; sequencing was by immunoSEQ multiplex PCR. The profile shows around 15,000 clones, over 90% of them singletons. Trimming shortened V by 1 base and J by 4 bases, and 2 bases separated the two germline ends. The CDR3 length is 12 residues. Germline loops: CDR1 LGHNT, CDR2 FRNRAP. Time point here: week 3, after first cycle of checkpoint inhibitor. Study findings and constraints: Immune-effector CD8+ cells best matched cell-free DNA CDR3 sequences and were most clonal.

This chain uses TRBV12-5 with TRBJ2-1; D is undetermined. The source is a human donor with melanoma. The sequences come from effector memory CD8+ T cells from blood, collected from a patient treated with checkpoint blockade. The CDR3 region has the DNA TGTGCTAGTGGTTTGGGGTACAATGAGCAGTTCTTC. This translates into CASGLGYNEQFF.